This TCR beta chain was recovered during a study of monozygotic twins with inflammatory bowel disease. Researchers used template switching to add UMIs featuring a 6-nucleotide sample barcode. TCRdb re-called the 5' RACE reads, yielding one record per CDR3 amino acid sequence without DNA. Its listing shows approximately 390,000 distinct CDR3 sequences. The germline V gene has CDR1 ENHRY and CDR2 SYGVKD. The length of the CDR3 is 14 residues. With regard to this clonotype: Its antigen remains unknown.

Study findings and constraints: Patient-to-patient differences in immunosuppressive treatment may have added variability to the repertoires. Repertoire similarity did not separate concordant from discordant twins, possibly from limited power. No distinction between different T cell subtypes was possible.

The source of this sequence is a human donor with ulcerative colitis or Crohn's disease, or a healthy co-twin of an affected twin (not recorded which). V and J are TRBV10-3 and TRBJ2-6; the D call from TCRdb, TRBD1, cannot be confirmed without DNA. The sample consisted of blood. The CDR3 protein is CAISGGVRANVLTF.